These 10 T cell receptor beta chains were all obtained from the same sample, sequenced in a study of T cell responses to AZD1222 COVID-19 vaccine. This table comes from immunoSEQ multiplex PCR, and its TCRdb copy is limited to in-frame clones, with some not included. The sample lists fewer than 110,000 clones, approximately 90% occurring once. Source: peripheral blood, taken 28 days after the second AZD1222 dose. These receptors were collected from an adult who received the AZD1222 COVID-19 vaccine.

This chain uses TRBV6-5 with TRBJ2-1; D unclear. V was trimmed by 6 bases and J by 7 bases, leaving 16 bases between them. Germline lookup yields CDR1 MNHEY and CDR2 SVGAGI. This CDR3 spans 14 amino acids. CDR3 protein: CASRFGSSVNEQFF. The DNA of the CDR3 is TGTGCCAGCAGATTTGGTTCTTCAGTTAATGAGCAGTTCTTC.

The CDR3 sequence: CASSPRGERWIYTGELFF. The CDR3 nucleotides read TGTGCCAGCAGTCCCCGCGGGGAACGTTGGATTTACACCGGGGAGCTGTTTTTT. This rearrangement joins TRBV6-6 to TRBJ2-2, with D perhaps TRBD2 (6 bases). Germline CDR1 reads MNHNY; CDR2 reads SVGAGI (reference sequence). Trimming left V 5 bases short and J 3 bases short, with 22 bases between. CDR3 length equals 18 residues.

The chain recombines TRBV7-6 with TRBJ2-2; D is perhaps TRBD2 (6 bases). Per germline, CDR1 SGHVS and CDR2 FNYEAQ. The CDR3 contains 16 residues. V shed 5 bases and J shed 6 bases, with 19 bases lying between them. The CDR3 bases are TGTGCCAGCAGCCGGCGGGACTCTAGCCCCTCCGGGGAGCTGTTTTTT. It specifies CASSRRDSSPSGELFF. Complete variable domain (other parts from reference TRBV7-6 and TRBJ2-2): GAGVSQSPRYKVTKRGQDVALRCDPISGHVSLYWYRQALGQGPEFLTYFNYEAQQDKSGLPNDRFSAERPEGSISTLTIQRTEQRDSAMYRCASSRRDSSPSGELFFGEGSRLTVL.

The V and J genes are TRBV7-6 and TRBJ2-1; 7 bases map to TRBD2. This CDR3 spans 15 amino acids. J was trimmed by 7 bases and V by 5 bases; bases with no gene match: 11. CDR1 is SGHVS and CDR2 is FNYEAQ in the germline V gene. Written as DNA, the CDR3 is TGTGCCAGCAGCCATTCTCCGGGGGGAATAAATGAGCAGTTCTTC. Translation gives CASSHSPGGINEQFF.

This clone appeared a few times. The chain carries TRBV5-1 and TRBJ1-2; the match to TRBD1 covers 9 bases. Germline V CDR1 and CDR2: SGHRS, YFSETQ. Losses at the gene ends were 0 bases for V and 7 bases for J; bases not matched to a gene: 10. The CDR3 consists of 16 residues. CDR3 sequence (DNA): TGCGCCAGCAGCTTGGCAGGGACAGGGCAGAGTAGTGGCTACACCTTC. Protein product: CASSLAGTGQSSGYTF.

This rearrangement joins TRBV7-2 to TRBJ2-1, with 10 bases matching TRBD2. Losses at the gene ends were 5 bases for V and 7 bases for J; bases not matched to a gene: 11. CDR1 and CDR2 (germline): SGHTA, FQGNSA. This CDR3 region has 16 residues. The CDR3 DNA sequence: TGTGCCAGCAGCCCCCAGACTAGCGGGTGGGGAAATGAGCAGTTCTTC. This gives the protein CASSPQTSGWGNEQFF.

The chain links TRBV7-6 to TRBJ2-1; 11 nucleotides line up with TRBD1. CDR1 SGHVS and CDR2 FNYEAQ come from the germline V gene. J was trimmed by 7 bases and V by 3 bases; bases with no gene match: 8. The CDR3 has 16 amino acids. The CDR3 nucleotides read TGTGCCAGCAGCTTGCGCGGACAGGGGGCGCGTAATGAGCAGTTCTTC. The encoded protein is CASSLRGQGARNEQFF.

This chain connects TRBV6-2 or TRBV6-3 to TRBJ2-5, with 12 bases identical to TRBD2. The CDR3 runs to 16 residues. Per the germline V gene, CDR1 is MNHEY and CDR2 is SVGEGT. Trimming at V came to 4 bases and at J to 4 bases, leaving 7 bases not matched to a gene. In DNA, the CDR3 is TGTGCCAGCAGTTTTCGACTAGCGGGAGAGGGAGAGACCCAGTACTTC. Its protein product is CASSFRLAGEGETQYF.

The CDR3 loop reads CASSPSPGRSYEQYF. The CDR3, as DNA: TGTGCCAGCAGCCCTAGCCCCGGGAGAAGCTACGAGCAGTACTTC. The rearrangement joins TRBV3-1 (or the pseudogene TRBV3-2) to TRBJ2-7; D may be TRBD2 (6 bases). Germline-derived CDR1 and CDR2 are LGHDT and YNNKEL (reference sequence). The CDR3 is 15 amino acids. Between the trimmed V and J ends, which lost 4 bases and 3 bases, there was a span of 16 bases.

The genes are TRBV20-1 and TRBJ2-7; the D is unclear. There are 12 residues in the CDR3. The V and J ends lost 3 bases and 3 bases respectively, with 9 bases between them. Looked up from germline, CDR1 is DFQATT and CDR2 is SNEGSKA (reference sequence). CDR3 bases: TGCAGTGCTAGTGCCGGATTCTACGAGCAGTACTTC. It specifies CSASAGFYEQYF.